This record looks at one TCR beta chain sequence and its context. What it binds is unknown. In the source study's methods: The study's classifier, a distant-metastasis tool for papillary thyroid cancer, was built using CDR3 differences across clinicopathological groups. TCRdb re-called the PCR reads through MiXCR. TCRdb, not the original authors, processed these V and J calls. The profile shows 6,500 to 10,000 clones, about a quarter of them singletons. Among the patients, none had received any treatment before thyroid surgery. Trimming removed 0 bases at V and 8 bases at J, with 7 bases between. This CDR3 spans 12 amino acids. Germline-derived CDR1 and CDR2 are DFQATT and SNEGSKA (reference sequence). The data were obtained in a study of metastatic and nonmetastatic thyroid tumors. Study background: Both malignant and benign thyroid patients supplied peripheral blood and tumor or nodule tissue samples, across which the repertoires of these patients were then compared.

Study-wide points: A significant increase in TCR beta diversity was reportedly seen in malignant thyroid tumors relative to benign nodules, in blood and tumor.

The sequencing sample was made of adjacent normal tissue. This chain links TRBV20-1 with TRBJ1-4; D not resolved. The receptor was isolated from a female donor with papillary thyroid cancer or a benign thyroid nodule (not recorded which). Some clones in this sample may be carry-over from other donors' samples. This chain's CDR3 is CSARDEEEKLFF. CDR3 nucleotides: TGCAGTGCTAGAGATGAGGAGGAAAAACTGTTTTTT.